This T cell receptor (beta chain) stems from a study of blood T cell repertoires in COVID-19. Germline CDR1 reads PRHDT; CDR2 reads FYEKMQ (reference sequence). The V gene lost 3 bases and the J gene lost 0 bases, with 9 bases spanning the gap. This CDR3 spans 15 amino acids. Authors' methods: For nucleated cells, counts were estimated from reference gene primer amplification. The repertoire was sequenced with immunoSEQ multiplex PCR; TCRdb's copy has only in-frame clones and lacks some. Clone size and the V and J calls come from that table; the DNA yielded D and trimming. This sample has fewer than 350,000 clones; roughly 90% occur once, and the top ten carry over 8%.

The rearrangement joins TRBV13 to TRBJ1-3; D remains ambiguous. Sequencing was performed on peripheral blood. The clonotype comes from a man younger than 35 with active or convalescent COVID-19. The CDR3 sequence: CASSFDTYSGNTIYF. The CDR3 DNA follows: TGTGCCAGCAGCTTCGACACCTACTCTGGAAACACCATATATTTT.